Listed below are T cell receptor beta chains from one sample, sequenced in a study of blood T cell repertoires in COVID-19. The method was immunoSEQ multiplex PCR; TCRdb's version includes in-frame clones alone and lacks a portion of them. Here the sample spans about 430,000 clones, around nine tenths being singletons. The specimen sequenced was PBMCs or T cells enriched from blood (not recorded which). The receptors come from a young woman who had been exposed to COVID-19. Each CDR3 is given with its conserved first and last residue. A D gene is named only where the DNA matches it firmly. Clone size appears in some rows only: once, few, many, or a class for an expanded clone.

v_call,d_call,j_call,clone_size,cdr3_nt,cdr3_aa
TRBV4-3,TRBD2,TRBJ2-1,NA,TGCGCCAGCAGCCGAGGGACTAGCTCCTACAATGAGCAGTTCTTC,CASSRGTSSYNEQFF
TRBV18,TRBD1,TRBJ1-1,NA,TGTGCCAGCTCACTGGGACAGATGAACACTGAAGCTTTCTTT,CASSLGQMNTEAFF
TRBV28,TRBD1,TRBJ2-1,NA,TGTGCCAGCAGTCCAGGACAGGGGAACAATGAGCAGTTCTTC,CASSPGQGNNEQFF
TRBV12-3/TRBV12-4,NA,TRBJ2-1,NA,TGTGCCAGCAGGTTCGGAGATGAGCAGTTCTTC,CASRFGDEQFF
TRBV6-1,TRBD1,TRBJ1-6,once,TGTGCCAGCAGTGGCCAGGGGGGTGGCCTTAATTCACCCCTCCACTTT,CASSGQGGGLNSPLHF
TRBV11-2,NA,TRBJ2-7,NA,TGTGCCAGCAGCTTAGTACTAGGGGGTTCCTACGAGCAGTACTTC,CASSLVLGGSYEQYF
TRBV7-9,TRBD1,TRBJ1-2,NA,TGTGCCAGCAGCTTAGTGGGACAGGGTATCTATGGCTACACCTTC,CASSLVGQGIYGYTF
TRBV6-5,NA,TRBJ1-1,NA,TGTGCCAGCAGCCGAGGGGAGGTCGCGGCTTTCTTT,CASSRGEVAAFF
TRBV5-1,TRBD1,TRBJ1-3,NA,TGCGCCAGCAGCTGGATGGGGACAGTCTCTGGAAACACCATATATTTT,CASSWMGTVSGNTIYF
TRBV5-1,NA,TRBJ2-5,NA,TGCGCCAGCAGCTTGGCCCCAGTCCAAGAGACCCAGTACTTC,CASSLAPVQETQYF
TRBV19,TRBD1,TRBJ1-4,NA,TGTGCCAGTAGTCCCGGGACAGGGAGAACAACTAATGAAAAACTGTTTTTT,CASSPGTGRTTNEKLFF
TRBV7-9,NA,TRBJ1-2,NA,TGTGCCAGCAGCTTAGCTATTTCTAACTATGGCTACACCTTC,CASSLAISNYGYTF
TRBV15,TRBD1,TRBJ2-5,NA,TGTGCCACCAGTAAGGGGGCCTGGGAGACCCAGTACTTC,CATSKGAWETQYF
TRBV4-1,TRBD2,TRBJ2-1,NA,TGCGCCAGCAGCCACAAGAGAGATGGGGAGACTAGCGGGAGGGCCTGGGATGAGCAGTTCTTC,CASSHKRDGETSGRAWDEQFF
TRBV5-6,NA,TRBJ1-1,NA,TGTGCCAGCAGCTCAGGGCCAGGGGAAACTGAAGCTTTCTTT,CASSSGPGETEAFF
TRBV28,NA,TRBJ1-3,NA,TGTGCCAGCAGGGACGCCAGGGAGGTAATAGGAAACACCATATATTTT,CASRDAREVIGNTIYF
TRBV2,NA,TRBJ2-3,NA,TGTGCCAGCAGTGACAAGCATGGGGCCCACACAGATACGCAGTATTTT,CASSDKHGAHTDTQYF
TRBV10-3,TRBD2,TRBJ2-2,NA,TGTGCCATCAGTGAGTCGGGAGCGGGAGTGGCCACCGGGGAGCTGTTTTTT,CAISESGAGVATGELFF
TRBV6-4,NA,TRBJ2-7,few,TGTGCCAGCAGCAAAACAGGGACGGGGGAGCAGTACTTC,CASSKTGTGEQYF
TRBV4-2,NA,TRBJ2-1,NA,TGTGCCAGCAGCCAAGATGGGGGGAGGCTGGCTAGGAATGAGCAGTTCTTC,CASSQDGGRLARNEQFF
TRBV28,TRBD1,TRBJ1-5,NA,TGTGCCAGCAGTGTTAGACAGGGGGCCAATCAGCCCCAGCATTTT,CASSVRQGANQPQHF
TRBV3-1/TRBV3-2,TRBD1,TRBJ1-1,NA,TGTGCCAGCAGCCAGGGGACAGCGCTAATGAACACTGAAGCTTTCTTT,CASSQGTALMNTEAFF
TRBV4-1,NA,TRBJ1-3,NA,TGCGCCAGCAGCCCGACAGGTTTCGGAAACACCATATATTTT,CASSPTGFGNTIYF
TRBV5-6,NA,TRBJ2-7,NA,TGTGCCAGCAGCTCCGGGACATCCTACGAGCAGTACTTC,CASSSGTSYEQYF
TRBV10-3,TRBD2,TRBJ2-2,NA,TGTGCCATCAGTGAGAGACTAGCGGAGACGAACACCGGGGAGCTGTTTTTT,CAISERLAETNTGELFF
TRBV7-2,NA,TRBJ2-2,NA,TGTGCCAGCAGCCACCAGGGTTACGGGGAGCTGTTTTTT,CASSHQGYGELFF
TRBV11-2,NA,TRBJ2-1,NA,TGTGCCAGCAGCCCCGCCGGGAGAGAGCAGTTCTTC,CASSPAGREQFF
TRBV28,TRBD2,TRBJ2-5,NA,TGTGCCAGCAGTTTATCGGTAGCGGGGGGGCAGGAGACCCAGTACTTC,CASSLSVAGGQETQYF